The clone carrying this T cell receptor (beta chain) was seen a handful of times. The antigen is not known. Trimming removed 5 bases at V and 4 bases at J, with 14 bases between. The CDR3 is 14 amino acids. Germline CDR1 KGHSH, CDR2 LQKENI. The entry originates in a study of blood T cells in healthy people across ages. Study observations and caveats: A strong correlation was found between TCR beta diversity and the percentage of naive T cells.

Peripheral blood samples of 9 to 10 milliliters were drawn from each donor. Samples each had at least 5 micrograms of total RNA extracted. Together with a sample-barcoded 5' primer, a J-beta primer mix was included in a second PCR lasting about 7 to 12 cycles. TCRdb re-called the 5' RACE reads through MiXCR, storing one row per CDR3 protein. This table has hundreds of thousands of distinct CDR3 sequences, approximately 24% appearing once. These same records also appear under a second study, on T cells of mothers and their children.

This TCR was recovered from a boy aged 5-17 years in good health. The chain uses TRBV18 and TRBJ1-2; D possibly corresponds to TRBD1 (5 bases). Material for sequencing was blood. The DNA of the CDR3 is TGTGCCAGCTCATCGGGGGGGGACGGCTATGGCTACACCTTC. Its translation is CASSSGGDGYGYTF.